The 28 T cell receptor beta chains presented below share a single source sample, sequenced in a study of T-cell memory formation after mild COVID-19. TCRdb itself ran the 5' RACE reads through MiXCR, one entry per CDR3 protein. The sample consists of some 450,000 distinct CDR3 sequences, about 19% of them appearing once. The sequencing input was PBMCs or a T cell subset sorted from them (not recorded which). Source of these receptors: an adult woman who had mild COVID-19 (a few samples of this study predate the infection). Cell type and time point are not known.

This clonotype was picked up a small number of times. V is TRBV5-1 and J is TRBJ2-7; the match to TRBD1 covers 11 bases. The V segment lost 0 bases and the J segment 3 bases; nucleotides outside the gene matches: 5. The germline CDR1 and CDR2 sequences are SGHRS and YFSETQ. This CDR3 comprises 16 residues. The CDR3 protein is CASSLGTGGAGYEQYF. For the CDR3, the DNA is TGCGCCAGCAGCTTGGGGACAGGGGGCGCAGGCTACGAGCAGTACTTC. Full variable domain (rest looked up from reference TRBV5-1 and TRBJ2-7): KAGVTQTPRYLIKTRGQQVTLSCSPISGHRSVSWYQQTPGQGLQFLFEYFSETQRNKGNFPGRFSGRQFSNSRSEMNVSTLELGDSALYLCASSLGTGGAGYEQYFGPGTRLTVT.

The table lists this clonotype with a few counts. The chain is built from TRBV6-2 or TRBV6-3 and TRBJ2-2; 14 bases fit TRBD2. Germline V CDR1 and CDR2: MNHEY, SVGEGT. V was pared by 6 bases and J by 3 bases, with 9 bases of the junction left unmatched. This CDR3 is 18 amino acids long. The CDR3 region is CASSSGTSGRGDTGELFF. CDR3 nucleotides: TGTGCCAGCAGCTCTGGGACTAGCGGGAGAGGTGACACCGGGGAGCTGTTTTTT.

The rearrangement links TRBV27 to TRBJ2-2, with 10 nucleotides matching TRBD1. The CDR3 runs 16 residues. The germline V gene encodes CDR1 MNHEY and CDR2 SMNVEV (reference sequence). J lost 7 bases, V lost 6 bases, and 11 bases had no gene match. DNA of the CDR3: TGTGCCAGCAGCCACCGACAGGGGGCTAATAGCGGGGAGCTGTTTTTT. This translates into CASSHRQGANSGELFF.

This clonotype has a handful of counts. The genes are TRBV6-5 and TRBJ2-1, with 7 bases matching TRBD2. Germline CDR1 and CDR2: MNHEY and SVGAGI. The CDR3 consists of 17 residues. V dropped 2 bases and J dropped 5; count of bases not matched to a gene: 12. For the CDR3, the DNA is TGTGCCAGCAGTTACGCGTCTAGGCGGGGGAGTAACAATGAGCAGTTCTTC. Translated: CASSYASRRGSNNEQFF.

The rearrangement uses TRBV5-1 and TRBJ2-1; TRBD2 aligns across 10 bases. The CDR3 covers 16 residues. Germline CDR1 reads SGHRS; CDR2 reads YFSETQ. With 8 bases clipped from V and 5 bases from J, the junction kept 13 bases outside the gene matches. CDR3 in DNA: TGCGCCAGTCAGACTAGCGGGTCCCGCACACACAATGAGCAGTTCTTC. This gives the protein CASQTSGSRTHNEQFF.

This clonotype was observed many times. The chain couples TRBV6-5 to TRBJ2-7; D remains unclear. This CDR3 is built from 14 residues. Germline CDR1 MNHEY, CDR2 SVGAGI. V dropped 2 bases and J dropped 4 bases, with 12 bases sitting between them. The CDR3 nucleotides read TGTGCCAGCAGTTACGTCCAGCATGGATACGAGCAGTACTTC. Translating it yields CASSYVQHGYEQYF.

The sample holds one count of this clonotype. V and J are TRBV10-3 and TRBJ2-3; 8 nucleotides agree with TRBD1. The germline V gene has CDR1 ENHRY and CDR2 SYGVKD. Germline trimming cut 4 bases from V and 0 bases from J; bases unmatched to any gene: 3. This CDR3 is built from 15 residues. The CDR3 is CAISGRGLSTDTQYF. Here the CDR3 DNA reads TGTGCCATCAGTGGCAGGGGGCTGAGCACAGATACGCAGTATTTT.

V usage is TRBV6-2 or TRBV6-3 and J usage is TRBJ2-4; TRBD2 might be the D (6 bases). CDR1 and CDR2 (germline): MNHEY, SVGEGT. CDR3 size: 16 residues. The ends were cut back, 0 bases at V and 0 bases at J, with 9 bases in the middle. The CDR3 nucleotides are TGTGCCAGCAGTTACTCGGGGGGAGTAGCCAAAAACATTCAGTACTTC. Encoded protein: CASSYSGGVAKNIQYF.

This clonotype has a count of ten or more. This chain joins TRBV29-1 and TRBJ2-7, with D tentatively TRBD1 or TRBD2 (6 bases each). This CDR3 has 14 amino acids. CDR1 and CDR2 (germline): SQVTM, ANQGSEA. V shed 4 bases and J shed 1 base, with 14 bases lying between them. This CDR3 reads CSVVGGTVSYEQYF. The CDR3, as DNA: TGCAGCGTTGTAGGGGGGACGGTTTCCTACGAGCAGTACTTC.

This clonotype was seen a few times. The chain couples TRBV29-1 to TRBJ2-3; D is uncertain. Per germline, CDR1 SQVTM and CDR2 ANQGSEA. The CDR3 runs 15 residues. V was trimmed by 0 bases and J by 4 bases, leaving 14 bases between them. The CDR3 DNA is TGCAGCGTTGAAGAGGTTCAGCAGGCCGCAGATACGCAGTATTTT. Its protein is CSVEEVQQAADTQYF.

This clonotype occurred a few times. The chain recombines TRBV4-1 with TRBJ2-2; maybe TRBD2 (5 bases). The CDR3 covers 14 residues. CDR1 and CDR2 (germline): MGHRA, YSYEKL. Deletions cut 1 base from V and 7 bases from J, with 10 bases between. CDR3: CASSQAAGVGELFF. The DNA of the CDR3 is TGCGCCAGCAGCCAAGCGGCGGGTGTCGGGGAGCTGTTTTTT.

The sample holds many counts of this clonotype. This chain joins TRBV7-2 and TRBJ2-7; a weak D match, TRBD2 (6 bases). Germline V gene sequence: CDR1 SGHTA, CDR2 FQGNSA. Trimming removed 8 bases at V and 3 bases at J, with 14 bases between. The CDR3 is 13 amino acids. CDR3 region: CASARGTFYEQYF. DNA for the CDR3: TGTGCCAGCGCTCGCGGGACTTTCTACGAGCAGTACTTC.

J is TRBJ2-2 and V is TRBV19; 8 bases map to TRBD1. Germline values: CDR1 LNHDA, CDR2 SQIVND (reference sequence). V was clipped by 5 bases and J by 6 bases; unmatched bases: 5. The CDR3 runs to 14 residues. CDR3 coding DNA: TGTGCCAGTAGTCCAGGGGGCTACGCCGGGGAGCTGTTTTTT. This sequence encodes CASSPGGYAGELFF.

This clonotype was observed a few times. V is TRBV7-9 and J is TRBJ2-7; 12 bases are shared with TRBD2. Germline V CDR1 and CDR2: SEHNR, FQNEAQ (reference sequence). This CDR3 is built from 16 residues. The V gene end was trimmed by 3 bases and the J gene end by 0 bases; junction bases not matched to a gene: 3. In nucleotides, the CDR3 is TGTGCCAGCAGCTTCGGACTAGCGGGACACTCCTACGAGCAGTACTTC. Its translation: CASSFGLAGHSYEQYF.

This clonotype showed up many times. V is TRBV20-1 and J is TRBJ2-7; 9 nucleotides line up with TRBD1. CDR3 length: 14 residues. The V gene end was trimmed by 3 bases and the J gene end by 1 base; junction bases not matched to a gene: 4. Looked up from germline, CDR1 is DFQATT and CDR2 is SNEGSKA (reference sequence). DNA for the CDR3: TGCAGTGCTAGGGGACAGGGAGGGTCCTACGAGCAGTACTTC. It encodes CSARGQGGSYEQYF.

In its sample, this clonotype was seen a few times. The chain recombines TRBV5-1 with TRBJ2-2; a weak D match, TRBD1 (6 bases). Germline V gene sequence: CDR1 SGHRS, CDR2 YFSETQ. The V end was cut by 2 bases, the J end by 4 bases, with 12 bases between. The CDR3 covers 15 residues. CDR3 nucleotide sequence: TGCGCCAGCAGCTTCCGGGACAAGTTCACCGGGGAGCTGTTTTTT. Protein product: CASSFRDKFTGELFF.

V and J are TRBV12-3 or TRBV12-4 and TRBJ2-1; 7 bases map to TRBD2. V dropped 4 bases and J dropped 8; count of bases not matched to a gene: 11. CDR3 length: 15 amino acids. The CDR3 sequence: CASSSAGELTDEQFF. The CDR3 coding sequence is TGTGCCAGCAGTTCCGCGGGAGAGCTTACGGATGAGCAGTTCTTC.

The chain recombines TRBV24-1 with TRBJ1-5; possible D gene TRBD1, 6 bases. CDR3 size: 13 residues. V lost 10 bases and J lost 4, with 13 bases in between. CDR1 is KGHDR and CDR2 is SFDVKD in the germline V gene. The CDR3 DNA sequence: TGTGCCACTAGCGGACAGATTAATCAGCCCCAGCATTTT. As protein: CATSGQINQPQHF.

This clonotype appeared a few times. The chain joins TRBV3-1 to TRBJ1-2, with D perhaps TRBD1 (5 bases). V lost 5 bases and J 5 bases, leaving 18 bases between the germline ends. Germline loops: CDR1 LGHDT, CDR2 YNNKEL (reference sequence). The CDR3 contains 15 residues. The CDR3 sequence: CASSAGEGRGYGYTF. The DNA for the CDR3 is TGTGCCAGCAGCGCCGGAGAGGGGCGCGGTTATGGCTACACCTTC.

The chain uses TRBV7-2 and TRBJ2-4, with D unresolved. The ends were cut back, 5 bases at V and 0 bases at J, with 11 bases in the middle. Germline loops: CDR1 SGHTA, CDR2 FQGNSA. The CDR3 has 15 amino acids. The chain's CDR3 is CASSVFGRAKNIQYF. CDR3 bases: TGTGCCAGCAGCGTCTTTGGCCGAGCCAAAAACATTCAGTACTTC.

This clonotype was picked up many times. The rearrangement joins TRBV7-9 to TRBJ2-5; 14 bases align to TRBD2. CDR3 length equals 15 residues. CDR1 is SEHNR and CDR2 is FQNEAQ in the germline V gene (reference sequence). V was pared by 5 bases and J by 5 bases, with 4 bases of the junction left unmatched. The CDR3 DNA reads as TGTGCCAGCAGCCAGGGACTAGCGGGGGTTGAGACCCAGTACTTC. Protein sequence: CASSQGLAGVETQYF. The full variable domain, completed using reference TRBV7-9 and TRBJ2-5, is DTGVSQNPRHKITKRGQNVTFRCDPISEHNRLYWYRQTLGQGPEFLTYFQNEAQLEKSRLLSDRFSAERPKGSFSTLEIQRTEQGDSAMYLCASSQGLAGVETQYFGPGTRLLVL.

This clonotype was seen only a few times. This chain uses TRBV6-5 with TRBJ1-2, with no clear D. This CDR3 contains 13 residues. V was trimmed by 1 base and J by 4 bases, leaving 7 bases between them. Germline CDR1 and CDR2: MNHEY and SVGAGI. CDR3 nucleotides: TGTGCCAGCAGTTACTTACAGACCTATGGCTACACCTTC. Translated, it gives CASSYLQTYGYTF.

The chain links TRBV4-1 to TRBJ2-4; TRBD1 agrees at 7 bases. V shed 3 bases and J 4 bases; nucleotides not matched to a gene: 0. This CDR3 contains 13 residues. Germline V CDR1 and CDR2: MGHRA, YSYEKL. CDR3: CASSQGQKNIQYF. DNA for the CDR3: TGCGCCAGCAGCCAGGGACAGAAAAACATTCAGTACTTC.

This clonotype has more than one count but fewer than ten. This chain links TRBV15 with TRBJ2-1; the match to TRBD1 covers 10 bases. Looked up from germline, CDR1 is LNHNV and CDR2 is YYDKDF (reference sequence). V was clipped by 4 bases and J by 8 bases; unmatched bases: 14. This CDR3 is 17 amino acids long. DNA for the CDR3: TGTGCCACCAGCATCCTGGGGGGACAGGGGATGAGGGATGAGCAGTTCTTC. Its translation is CATSILGGQGMRDEQFF. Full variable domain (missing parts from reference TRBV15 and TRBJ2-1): DAMVIQNPRYQVTQFGKPVTLSCSQTLNHNVMYWYQQKSSQAPKLLFHYYDKDFNNEADTPDNFQSRRPNTSFCFLDIRSPGLGDTAMYLCATSILGGQGMRDEQFFGPGTRLTVL.

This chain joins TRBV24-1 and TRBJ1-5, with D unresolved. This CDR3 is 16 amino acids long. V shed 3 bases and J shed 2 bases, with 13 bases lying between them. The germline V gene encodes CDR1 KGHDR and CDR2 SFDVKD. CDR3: CATSDPAGGGNQPQHF. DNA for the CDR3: TGTGCCACCAGTGATCCCGCGGGTGGAGGCAATCAGCCCCAGCATTTT.

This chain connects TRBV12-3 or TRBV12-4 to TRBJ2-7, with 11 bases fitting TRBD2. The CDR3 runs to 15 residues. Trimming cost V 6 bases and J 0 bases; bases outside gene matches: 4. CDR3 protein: CASSRTSGRSYEQYF. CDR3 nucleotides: TGTGCCAGCAGCCGGACTAGCGGGCGCTCCTACGAGCAGTACTTC.

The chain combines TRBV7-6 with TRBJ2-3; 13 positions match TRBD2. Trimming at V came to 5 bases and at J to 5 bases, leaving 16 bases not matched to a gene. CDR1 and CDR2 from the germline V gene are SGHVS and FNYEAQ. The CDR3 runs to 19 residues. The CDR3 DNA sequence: TGTGCCAGCAGCCCGGGACTAGCGGGATCCACAAGCAAGAGAGATACGCAGTATTTT. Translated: CASSPGLAGSTSKRDTQYF.

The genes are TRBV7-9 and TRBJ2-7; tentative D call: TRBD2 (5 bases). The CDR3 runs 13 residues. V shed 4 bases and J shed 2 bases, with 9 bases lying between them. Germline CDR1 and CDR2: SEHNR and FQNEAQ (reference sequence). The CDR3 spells CASSSRATYEQYF. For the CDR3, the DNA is TGTGCCAGCAGCTCGAGGGCTACCTACGAGCAGTACTTC.